The present T cell receptor beta chain was sequenced within a study of blood T cell repertoires in COVID-19. The wider study: Spain, Italy and the United States supplied samples that represented acute and convalescent COVID-19. T cells, B-cell-depleted T cells, or PBMCs supplied cDNA or gDNA.

With 7 bases removed from V and 0 bases from J, the gap between germline ends came to 19 bases. CDR1 is SGHTS and CDR2 is YDEGEE in the germline V gene. The CDR3 is made up of 16 amino acids. TCRdb's copy holds only in-frame clones and misses some; the assay was immunoSEQ multiplex PCR. The top ten clones hold over 2% of a sample with over 200,000 clones, more than 65% of them seen once. The sequencing sample was made of peripheral blood. The chain recombines TRBV5-8 with TRBJ1-2; D is possibly TRBD1 (6 bases). The TCR sequence derives from a man in his forties who had recovered from COVID-19. In DNA, the CDR3 is TGTGCCAGCCCTAATGTCCAGGGGCCTGCTAACTATGGCTACACCTTC. Its translation is CASPNVQGPANYGYTF.